This is a list of T cell receptor beta chains from one sample in a study of T-cell memory formation after mild COVID-19. MiXCR, run by TCRdb on the 5' RACE reads, gives a single entry per CDR3 protein. The profile covers about 290,000 distinct CDR3 sequences, with more than 15% appearing a single time and roughly 22% taken by the ten largest. The material sequenced was PBMCs or a T cell subset sorted from them (not recorded which). The receptors shown here come from a man aged 18 to 29 who had mild COVID-19 (a few samples of this study predate the infection). Cell type and time point are not known. Both conserved end residues are trimmed from each CDR3. The D gene is left open where the match is weak.

d_call	j_call	v_call	cdr3_aa
TRBD2	TRBJ2-5	TRBV7-7	ASSAGLAGGDQETQY
NA	TRBJ2-2	TRBV5-8	ASSLSQIGQGELF
TRBD1	TRBJ1-5	TRBV7-8	ASPGTGFGNQPQH
NA	TRBJ2-1	TRBV5-1	ASSFSAYNEQF
NA	TRBJ2-3	TRBV2	ASRRPGPDTQY
TRBD1	TRBJ1-2	TRBV15	ATSRTRDRGSVGGYT
TRBD1	TRBJ1-5	TRBV18	ASSPTTGVGQPQH
NA	TRBJ2-2	TRBV5-1	ASSTGPGSSGELF
TRBD1	TRBJ2-2	TRBV9	ASSGIVGQVNTGELF
TRBD2	TRBJ2-7	TRBV7-9	ASSRRTSREQY
NA	TRBJ2-3	TRBV20-1	SAGRLADTQY
NA	TRBJ2-2	TRBV15	ATSLPWGSNTGELF
NA	TRBJ2-5	TRBV20-1	SARLVLAGETQY
TRBD2	TRBJ2-5	TRBV5-1	ASSLEGLAEETQY
NA	TRBJ2-6	TRBV5-4	ASSLGQASSGANVLT
NA	TRBJ1-1	TRBV7-2	ASSKPGQYTEAF
TRBD2	TRBJ2-5	TRBV9	ASSKRAGGPETQY
NA	TRBJ1-1	TRBV6-2/TRBV6-3	ASSYWGGTEAF
TRBD1	TRBJ2-5	TRBV9	ASSEQGQETQY
NA	TRBJ2-5	TRBV20-1	SAEEIREKTQY
TRBD1	TRBJ2-2	TRBV4-3	ASSPPTGGSTGELF
TRBD1	TRBJ1-2	TRBV25-1	ATSGTGAKGYT
NA	TRBJ2-6	TRBV7-2	ASKTGLTGANVLT
TRBD2	TRBJ2-5	TRBV9	ASSVGNKRGAQETQY
TRBD1	TRBJ1-6	TRBV18	ASSDRDRGRSPLH
TRBD1	TRBJ2-5	TRBV7-6	ASSSGLTGSRETQY
NA	TRBJ1-2	TRBV19	ASSIEVRITYGYT
NA	TRBJ1-5	TRBV7-2	ASSLARGGTAQH
NA	TRBJ2-2	TRBV7-2	ASSSQGGGELF
TRBD1	TRBJ1-1	TRBV5-4	ASSLTGQGLTEAF
TRBD1	TRBJ2-7	TRBV4-1	ASSPGQATYEQY
NA	TRBJ1-5	TRBV19	ASSPLGGRHQPQH
NA	TRBJ2-1	TRBV11-2	ASSLERQASSYNEQF
TRBD2	TRBJ2-5	TRBV7-9	ASSLDGAGGRTQY
NA	TRBJ2-4	TRBV7-2	ASSLVYREDIQY
NA	TRBJ2-3	TRBV4-3	ASSQEVSSVTDTQY
TRBD2	TRBJ2-5	TRBV20-1	SARASGGWLEETQY
NA	TRBJ2-1	TRBV11-2	ASSFGTSNEQF
NA	TRBJ2-7	TRBV5-1	ASRRGEGVSYEQY
NA	TRBJ1-1	TRBV29-1	SVEIPLLSPEAF
NA	TRBJ2-3	TRBV20-1	SAPLISDTQY
TRBD2	TRBJ2-3	TRBV10-2	ASRGGRSTDTQY
NA	TRBJ1-2	TRBV7-8	ASSLTPGDYGYT
NA	TRBJ1-6	TRBV7-2	ASSFSLGNSPLH
TRBD1	TRBJ2-3	TRBV4-3	ASSPKIDGTGLLDPLTDTQY
TRBD1	TRBJ1-1	TRBV12-3/TRBV12-4	ASGPTGGNTEAF
NA	TRBJ1-1	TRBV4-1	ASSPEGGRLTF
NA	TRBJ2-7	TRBV6-1	ASMGMGSSYEQY
NA	TRBJ1-2	TRBV5-4	ASSLQPANYGYT
NA	TRBJ2-3	TRBV6-6	ASSSPQARPTDTQY
NA	TRBJ2-3	TRBV5-1	ASNPLTGDTQY
NA	TRBJ2-6	TRBV19	ARSDFRDPLNGGANVLT
NA	TRBJ2-1	TRBV5-6	ASSLTGLEISYNEQF
TRBD1	TRBJ1-6	TRBV3-1	ASSRTGGNSPLH
NA	TRBJ2-3	TRBV18	ASSPRGATLNTQY
TRBD1	TRBJ1-5	TRBV6-6	ASSSGGTSNQPQH
TRBD1	TRBJ2-1	TRBV6-5	ASSSQGALGNEQF
NA	TRBJ2-7	TRBV15	ATSKHFNRERSYEQY
TRBD1	TRBJ2-3	TRBV29-1	SVEGTGGDTQY
NA	TRBJ1-3	TRBV5-1	ASSLDWSTSGNTIY